This TCR beta chain was identified in a study of shared T cell receptors in the human thymus. Sequencing was performed with immunoSEQ multiplex PCR; in TCRdb, only in-frame clones are kept and a portion is missing. The sample lists hundreds of thousands of clones; about 89% were seen once. This clone was recorded only once. Germline loops: CDR1 MNHEY, CDR2 SMNVEV (reference sequence). V was trimmed by 6 bases and J by 0 bases, leaving 17 bases between them. The length of the CDR3 is 16 residues. These data also featured in a second study, about human thymus T cells. That paper states: Surgeons resected thymus tissue during corrective heart surgery. Thymic and blood repertoires appeared to display a bias in their usage of V and J genes. Unrelated individuals had highly overlapping thymic repertoires, as reported in related research.

The sequencing input was thymocytes. The source is a boy under three years old with a congenital heart defect. This chain joins TRBV27 and TRBJ1-1; TRBD1 is a possible D gene (5 bases). CDR3 bases: TGTGCCAGCAGGGGGCAGGGCCAACGAATGAACACTGAAGCTTTCTTT. This translates into CASRGQGQRMNTEAFF.